These 18 T cell receptor beta chains were all obtained from the same sample, sequenced in a study of blood T cell repertoires in COVID-19. The protocol was immunoSEQ multiplex PCR, while the TCRdb copy is restricted to in-frame clones and leaves out a portion. This sample has about 370,000 clones, with approximately 93% found just once. The specimen was PBMCs or T cells enriched from blood (not recorded which). These receptors were taken from a woman aged 35 to 49 who had been exposed to COVID-19.

The chain recombines TRBV5-6 with TRBJ2-3; 11 bases are a match to TRBD1. The CDR3 length is 15 residues. J was trimmed by 6 bases and V by 4 bases; bases with no gene match: 7. The germline CDR1 and CDR2 sequences are SGHDT and YYEEEE. The CDR3 coding sequence is TGTGCCAGCAGCACACGGACAGGGGGCCCTGATACGCAGTATTTT. It yields the protein CASSTRTGGPDTQYF.

This chain connects TRBV2 to TRBJ2-7; 8 bases are a match to TRBD1. The germline gives CDR1 SNHLY, CDR2 FYNNEI. V trimming: 5 bases; J trimming: 3 bases; junction bases outside the gene matches: 9. The length of the CDR3 is 15 residues. CDR3 region: CASSQRTGLGYEQYF. Written as DNA, the CDR3 is TGTGCCAGCAGTCAAAGGACAGGGCTGGGCTACGAGCAGTACTTC.

V usage is TRBV12-3 or TRBV12-4 and J usage is TRBJ1-1, with no clear D. The CDR3 length is 13 residues. V lost 5 bases and J lost 6, with 13 bases in between. CDR3 DNA: TGTGCCAGCAGTCCCGTTTGGGCCCCTGAAGCTTTCTTT. This sequence encodes CASSPVWAPEAFF.

The rearrangement links TRBV19 to TRBJ1-1; perhaps TRBD1 as D (5 bases). The ends were cut back, 1 base at V and 0 bases at J, with 12 bases in the middle. The CDR3 runs 16 residues. CDR1 is LNHDA and CDR2 is SQIVND in the germline V gene (reference sequence). CDR3 DNA: TGTGCCAGTAGTATAGGTGCCGACAGACTGAACACTGAAGCTTTCTTT. This gives the protein CASSIGADRLNTEAFF.

V usage is TRBV27 and J usage is TRBJ1-4; D is uncertain. The CDR3 has 15 amino acids. CDR1 MNHEY and CDR2 SMNVEV come from the germline V gene (reference sequence). The V gene lost 6 bases and the J gene lost 0 bases, with 11 bases spanning the gap. CDR3 sequence: CASSWQFATNEKLFF. Written as DNA, the CDR3 is TGTGCCAGCAGCTGGCAGTTCGCAACTAATGAAAAACTGTTTTTT.

The chain recombines TRBV13 with TRBJ2-7, with a weak D call TRBD1 (6 bases). CDR3 length: 15 residues. Looked up from germline, CDR1 is PRHDT and CDR2 is FYEKMQ (reference sequence). Trimming removed 0 bases from V and 7 bases from J, with 16 bases in between. The DNA of the CDR3 is TGTGCCAGCAGCTTAGGATTGGGGGCGTCGAGGGAGCAGTACTTC. The encoded protein is CASSLGLGASREQYF.

The V gene is TRBV29-1, the J gene TRBJ2-1; tentatively, D is TRBD2 (6 bases). The CDR3 runs to 13 residues. V lost 4 bases and J lost 4, with 11 bases in between. CDR1 is SQVTM and CDR2 is ANQGSEA in the germline V gene. The DNA for the CDR3 is TGCAGCGTTGTCCTAGCGCGATACAATGAGCAGTTCTTC. It encodes CSVVLARYNEQFF.

The rearrangement joins TRBV19 to TRBJ1-1, with D tentatively TRBD1 (5 bases). This CDR3 spans 13 amino acids. The germline CDR1 and CDR2 sequences are LNHDA and SQIVND (reference sequence). V lost 1 base and J 8 bases, leaving 11 bases between the germline ends. The CDR3 is CASSIADRQEAFF. CDR3 nucleotide sequence: TGTGCCAGTAGTATAGCCGACAGACAAGAAGCTTTCTTT. Combining the CDR3 with reference TRBV19 and TRBJ1-1 gives the whole variable domain DGGITQSPKYLFRKEGQNVTLSCEQNLNHDAMYWYRQDPGQGLRLIYYSQIVNDFQKGDIAEGYSVSREKKESFPLTVTSAQKNPTAFYLCASSIADRQEAFFGQGTRLTVV.

V is TRBV29-1 and J is TRBJ1-2; 7 bases agree with TRBD1. CDR3 length: 11 amino acids. The V and J ends lost 6 bases and 7 bases, in that order; junction bases with no gene match: 5. CDR1 and CDR2 from the germline V gene are SQVTM and ANQGSEA. The CDR3 protein is CSVRQGGGYTF. Written as DNA, the CDR3 is TGCAGCGTACGACAGGGAGGTGGCTACACCTTC. Full variable domain (rest looked up from reference TRBV29-1 and TRBJ1-2): SAVISQKPSRDICQRGTSLTIQCQVDSQVTMMFWYRQQPGQSLTLIATANQGSEATYESGFVIDKFPISRPNLTFSTLTVSNMSPEDSSIYLCSVRQGGGYTFGSGTRLTVV.

This clone has a handful of counts. The rearrangement joins TRBV10-3 to TRBJ1-1, with 8 bases aligning to TRBD1. CDR3 length: 14 residues. The germline V gene has CDR1 ENHRY and CDR2 SYGVKD. V shed 3 bases, J shed 4 bases, and the junction held 4 bases outside the gene matches. CDR3 sequence reads: CAISEAGGPTEAFF. CDR3 in DNA: TGTGCCATCAGTGAAGCAGGGGGCCCCACTGAAGCTTTCTTT.

The gene calls are TRBV15 and TRBJ1-5; D remains ambiguous. This CDR3 comprises 15 residues. Trimming removed 1 base from V and 1 base from J, with 8 bases in between. CDR1 and CDR2 from the germline V gene are LNHNV and YYDKDF (reference sequence). The CDR3 region is CATSRGGGSNQPQHF. Here the CDR3 DNA reads TGTGCCACCAGCAGAGGGGGAGGGAGCAATCAGCCCCAGCATTTT.

This clone was found once. The rearrangement links TRBV18 to TRBJ2-7; 7 bases agree with TRBD1. CDR3 size: 13 residues. Germline CDR1 reads KGHSH; CDR2 reads LQKENI. V shed 3 bases and J 6 bases; nucleotides not matched to a gene: 5. CDR3 amino acids: CASSPRRDSEQYF. CDR3 nucleotides: TGTGCCAGCTCACCGCGCCGGGACAGCGAGCAGTACTTC. Full variable domain (rest looked up from reference TRBV18 and TRBJ2-7): NAGVMQNPRHLVRRRGQEARLRCSPMKGHSHVYWYRQLPEEGLKFMVYLQKENIIDESGMPKERFSAEFPKEGPSILRIQQVVRGDSAAYFCASSPRRDSEQYFGPGTRLTVT.

This rearrangement joins TRBV30 to TRBJ1-1; weak D call: TRBD1 (5 bases). V lost 4 bases, J lost 1 base, and 16 bases lay in between. Germline V lookup: CDR1 GTSNPN, CDR2 SVGIG (reference sequence). This CDR3 has 15 residues. This CDR3 reads CAWMSMGLTNTEAFF. CDR3 sequence (DNA): TGTGCCTGGATGAGCATGGGGCTCACGAACACTGAAGCTTTCTTT.

The genes are TRBV2 and TRBJ2-1; the match to TRBD1 covers 8 bases. This CDR3 has 15 residues. J was trimmed by 10 bases and V by 6 bases; bases with no gene match: 14. Germline CDR1 is SNHLY and CDR2 is FYNNEI. DNA of the CDR3: TGTGCCAGCAGGACCGGGACAGGAGGGCAAGGGGAGCAGTTCTTC. Residues: CASRTGTGGQGEQFF.

CDR3 sequence: CASSNQRGGLTGELFF. CDR3 DNA sequence: TGTGCCAGTAGTAATCAGCGGGGGGGCCTGACCGGGGAGCTGTTTTTT. The chain employs TRBV19 and TRBJ2-2; 10 bases fit TRBD2. Germline trimming cut 4 bases from V and 5 bases from J; bases unmatched to any gene: 7. The germline V gene encodes CDR1 LNHDA and CDR2 SQIVND (reference sequence). This CDR3 is built from 16 residues.

DNA of the CDR3: TGTGCCAGTAGTAAACGGAATGAGCAGTTCTTC. Amino acids: CASSKRNEQFF. The chain couples TRBV19 to TRBJ2-1; D is undetermined. V lost 4 bases and J lost 7, with 5 bases in between. CDR1 and CDR2 (germline): LNHDA, SQIVND (reference sequence). CDR3 length: 11 residues.

The chain couples TRBV11-1 to TRBJ1-6, with 7 nucleotides matching TRBD1. Germline CDR1 and CDR2: SGHAT and FQDESV (reference sequence). The CDR3 length is 14 residues. Germline trimming cut 3 bases from V and 7 bases from J; bases unmatched to any gene: 3. CDR3 loop: CASSLTGRNSPLHF. The DNA for the CDR3 is TGTGCCAGCAGCTTGACAGGGAGGAATTCACCCCTCCACTTT.

V and J are TRBV19 and TRBJ2-1; 8 bases map to TRBD1. CDR1 is LNHDA and CDR2 is SQIVND in the germline V gene (reference sequence). The CDR3 contains 14 residues. The V gene end was trimmed by 7 bases and the J gene end by 7 bases; junction bases not matched to a gene: 9. The CDR3 protein is CASKRQGSANEQFF. Here the CDR3 DNA reads TGTGCCAGTAAGAGACAGGGGTCCGCAAATGAGCAGTTCTTC.